The 2 T cell receptor beta chains below come from one sample, sequenced in a study of technical replicates of blood from several donors. The data were produced by immunoSEQ multiplex PCR, yet TCRdb's version contains in-frame clones alone and is incomplete. The profile shows over 55,000 clones, more than 75% of them singletons. The sequencing sample was made of PBMCs. All receptors derive from a human donor in good health. Some clones in this sample may be carry-over from other donors' samples.

This rearrangement joins TRBV5-6 to TRBJ2-2; 11 bases are a match to TRBD1. Germline V CDR1 and CDR2: SGHDT, YYEEEE. The CDR3 is 17 residues long. V trimming: 2 bases; J trimming: 0 bases; junction bases outside the gene matches: 3. The DNA of the CDR3 is TGTGCCAGCAGCTTCGGGACAGGGGGATCGAACACCGGGGAGCTGTTTTTT. Residues: CASSFGTGGSNTGELFF.

The CDR3 loop reads CASSPQWGTGVTGELFF. The CDR3 DNA is TGTGCCAGCAGCCCGCAGTGGGGGACAGGGGTCACCGGGGAGCTGTTTTTT. The rearrangement uses TRBV9 and TRBJ2-2; TRBD1 matches at 10 bases. This CDR3 has 17 residues. CDR1 is SGDLS, CDR2 YYNGEE, per germline. With V trimmed by 4 bases and J by 4 bases, 10 bases remained unmatched.